The 22 T cell receptor beta chains below come from one sample, sequenced in a study of blood T cell repertoires in COVID-19. Libraries were prepared by immunoSEQ multiplex PCR; TCRdb keeps only in-frame clonotypes and omits some of them. Counted here are 200,000 or so clones, just over 85% occurring once; the ten biggest clones make up around 3.5%. The specimen was PBMCs or T cells enriched from blood (not recorded which). These receptors were taken from a woman aged 40 to 55 with acute COVID-19.

The genes are TRBV6-5 and TRBJ2-7, with 10 nucleotides matching TRBD1. The CDR3 extends over 15 amino acids. V was clipped by 5 bases and J by 2 bases; unmatched bases: 6. Germline V gives CDR1 MNHEY, CDR2 SVGAGI. The CDR3 sequence is CASSTAGQGAYEQYF. As DNA, the CDR3 is TGTGCCAGCAGTACCGCCGGACAGGGGGCCTACGAGCAGTACTTC.

In DNA, the CDR3 is TGTGCCAGCAGTTTTGTCTCCAGCACTGAAGCTTTCTTT. It codes for CASSFVSSTEAFF. The chain links TRBV12-3 or TRBV12-4 to TRBJ1-1, with no clear D. The V gene lost 3 bases and the J gene lost 4 bases, with 9 bases spanning the gap. This CDR3 region has 13 residues.

The chain uses TRBV27 and TRBJ2-3; 11 bases map to TRBD1. Looked up from germline, CDR1 is MNHEY and CDR2 is SMNVEV (reference sequence). V gave up 4 bases and J gave up 2 bases; unmatched junction bases: 14. This CDR3 comprises 19 residues. CDR3 DNA: TGTGCCAGCAGTTCCGGGACAGGGGGATGGTCGACTGTCACAGATACGCAGTATTTT. It translates to CASSSGTGGWSTVTDTQYF.

The chain combines TRBV27 with TRBJ2-7, with TRBD1 matching over 9 bases. Germline CDR1 MNHEY, CDR2 SMNVEV (reference sequence). Trimming took 5 bases from V and 3 from J; bases not matched to a gene: 17. The CDR3 is 18 amino acids. The CDR3 sequence is CASSRFSKPGQGGYEQYF. CDR3 DNA sequence: TGTGCCAGCAGTCGCTTTTCTAAACCGGGACAGGGTGGCTACGAGCAGTACTTC.

This clone came up once. J is TRBJ1-2 and V is TRBV29-1, with TRBD1 matching 8 bases. J lost 8 bases, V lost 7 bases, and 12 bases had no gene match. CDR1 is SQVTM, CDR2 ANQGSEA, per germline. There are 13 residues in the CDR3. CDR3 sequence reads: CSAASDRAGGYTF. Here the CDR3 DNA reads TGCAGCGCCGCTTCGGACAGGGCCGGCGGCTACACCTTC.

The chain has TRBV2 and TRBJ1-1, with D perhaps TRBD1 (5 bases). This CDR3 is 15 amino acids long. The germline V gene encodes CDR1 SNHLY and CDR2 FYNNEI. Trimming took 4 bases from V and 0 from J, leaving 12 bases between them. The CDR3 coding sequence is TGTGCCAGCAGTGTAAGACAGATTATGAACACTGAAGCTTTCTTT. Amino acid sequence: CASSVRQIMNTEAFF.

This chain joins TRBV6-2 or TRBV6-3 and TRBJ1-1, with TRBD1 matching 8 bases. The germline gives CDR1 MNHEY, CDR2 SVGEGT. The V gene end was trimmed by 4 bases and the J gene end by 6 bases; junction bases not matched to a gene: 7. The CDR3 has 14 amino acids. The CDR3 DNA reads TGTGCCAGCAGTTGGACAGGGTGGGAGGCTGAAGCTTTCTTT. The encoded protein is CASSWTGWEAEAFF.

The rearrangement uses TRBV7-9 and TRBJ1-5; D is uncertain. Looked up from germline, CDR1 is SEHNR and CDR2 is FQNEAQ (reference sequence). V dropped 1 base and J dropped 4 bases, with 11 bases sitting between them. The CDR3 sequence is 15 residues long. The CDR3 protein is CASSLDDEENQPQHF. CDR3 DNA sequence: TGTGCCAGCAGCTTAGATGATGAGGAGAATCAGCCCCAGCATTTT.

V gene TRBV5-1 combines with J gene TRBJ2-3; 12 bases agree with TRBD2. The CDR3 loop spans 15 amino acids. V trimming: 8 bases; J trimming: 6 bases; junction bases outside the gene matches: 10. CDR1 and CDR2 from the germline V gene are SGHRS and YFSETQ. The CDR3 DNA reads as TGCGCCAGTCAAAGGACTAGCGGGGAGAGTGATACGCAGTATTTT. This sequence encodes CASQRTSGESDTQYF. The full variable domain, rest sourced from reference TRBV5-1 and TRBJ2-3, is KAGVTQTPRYLIKTRGQQVTLSCSPISGHRSVSWYQQTPGQGLQFLFEYFSETQRNKGNFPGRFSGRQFSNSRSEMNVSTLELGDSALYLCASQRTSGESDTQYFGPGTRLTVL.

The rearrangement joins TRBV27 to TRBJ2-6; 7 bases map to TRBD1. The CDR3 runs 20 residues. The V gene end was trimmed by 0 bases and the J gene end by 0 bases; junction bases not matched to a gene: 11. The germline CDR1 and CDR2 sequences are MNHEY and SMNVEV (reference sequence). CDR3 nucleotides: TGTGCCAGCAGTTTATCACTAGGGGGCCCTCTTAGCTCTGGGGCCAACGTCCTGACTTTC. It encodes CASSLSLGGPLSSGANVLTF.

The chain joins TRBV18 to TRBJ1-1; D unclear. CDR3 length equals 12 residues. Looked up from germline, CDR1 is KGHSH and CDR2 is LQKENI. V shed 4 bases and J shed 5 bases, with 8 bases lying between them. The CDR3 loop reads CASSHGGTEAFF. CDR3 in DNA: TGTGCCAGCTCACACGGTGGTACTGAAGCTTTCTTT.

The J gene is TRBJ1-2, the V gene TRBV4-1; a weak D match, TRBD1 (6 bases). The CDR3 covers 13 residues. Trimming left V 6 bases short and J 4 bases short, with 12 bases between. Germline CDR1 reads MGHRA; CDR2 reads YSYEKL. CDR3 amino acids: CASRQQGFYGYTF. CDR3 bases: TGCGCCAGCAGGCAACAGGGCTTCTATGGCTACACCTTC.

About this clone itself: This specimen includes other DNA sequences encoding the same CDR3. The chain uses TRBV30 and TRBJ1-1, with D possibly matching TRBD1 (6 bases). The germline gives CDR1 GTSNPN, CDR2 SVGIG (reference sequence). V gave up 0 bases and J gave up 5 bases, with 10 bases separating them. This CDR3 has 13 amino acids. In DNA form, the CDR3 reads TGTGCCTGGAGTGTCAGGGGCGGAACTGAAGCTTTCTTT. As protein: CAWSVRGGTEAFF.

This clone was observed a handful of times. The chain has TRBV5-1 and TRBJ2-1; 9 bases agree with TRBD2. Germline V gene lookup returns CDR1 SGHRS and CDR2 YFSETQ. The CDR3 covers 14 residues. The trim removed 2 bases at V and 4 bases at J, leaving 1 base unmatched. The CDR3 DNA reads TGCGCCAGCAGCTTAAGCGGGGGGTACAATGAGCAGTTCTTC. Residues: CASSLSGGYNEQFF.

The chain links TRBV25-1 to TRBJ1-2; TRBD1 agrees at 8 bases. The V gene's germline CDR1 is MGHDK and CDR2 SYGVNS. This CDR3 region has 14 residues. Germline trimming cut 5 bases from V and 2 bases from J; bases unmatched to any gene: 4. The CDR3 protein is CASSSRDRNYGYTF. In DNA form, the CDR3 reads TGTGCCAGCAGTAGCCGGGACAGGAACTATGGCTACACCTTC.

The chain links TRBV21-1 to TRBJ2-2; TRBD1 reflects the table's D call only, with no check against the DNA. TRBV21-1 represents a pseudogene. CDR3 length equals 16 residues. Written as DNA, the CDR3 is TGTGCCAGCAGCAAATCCGGGACAGGGGGCACCGGGGAGCTGTTTTTT. This codes for CASSKSGTGGTGELFF.

This chain joins TRBV30 and TRBJ1-1, with unresolved D. CDR1 GTSNPN and CDR2 SVGIG come from the germline V gene (reference sequence). The CDR3 has 11 amino acids. Trimming pared 4 bases from V and 6 bases from J, leaving 9 bases between. The CDR3 here is CAWIWAPEAFF. DNA of the CDR3: TGTGCCTGGATCTGGGCACCTGAAGCTTTCTTT.

The V and J genes are TRBV5-5 and TRBJ2-5; TRBD2 might be the D (6 bases). The CDR3 length is 15 residues. The germline CDR1 and CDR2 sequences are SGHKS and YYEKEE (reference sequence). Deletions cut 4 bases from V and 5 bases from J, with 18 bases between. CDR3 protein: CASSPGLGGGETQYF. CDR3 DNA sequence: TGTGCCAGCAGCCCAGGACTTGGCGGAGGGGAGACCCAGTACTTC.

The V gene is TRBV2, the J gene TRBJ2-2; D might be TRBD1 (6 bases). This CDR3 has 15 residues. The germline V gene has CDR1 SNHLY and CDR2 FYNNEI. The V and J ends lost 3 bases and 2 bases respectively, with 10 bases between them. This CDR3 reads CASSEGALNTGELFF. DNA for the CDR3: TGTGCCAGCAGTGAGGGGGCCCTCAACACCGGGGAGCTGTTTTTT.

This sequence joins TRBV29-1 and TRBJ1-1; TRBD1 aligns across 8 bases. In germline, CDR1 is SQVTM, CDR2 ANQGSEA. This CDR3 is 14 amino acids long. After removal of 8 bases from V and 0 bases from J, the junction contained 8 bases not matched to a gene. The CDR3 region is CSSTGTGMNTEAFF. CDR3 DNA: TGCAGCTCCACCGGGACAGGCATGAACACTGAAGCTTTCTTT.

V usage is TRBV2 and J usage is TRBJ1-5, with D possibly TRBD1 on 6 matching bases. The CDR3 is 14 residues long. Per the germline V gene, CDR1 is SNHLY and CDR2 is FYNNEI. V dropped 6 bases and J dropped 4 bases, with 13 bases sitting between them. The chain's CDR3 is CASSSRGTNQPQHF. In nucleotides, the CDR3 is TGTGCCAGCAGCTCCAGGGGAACAAATCAGCCCCAGCATTTT.

The chain recombines TRBV7-3 with TRBJ1-6; the D gene is possibly TRBD1 (5 bases). Trimming took off 5 bases at V and 11 bases at J, with 19 bases between the two ends. Germline values: CDR1 SGHTA, CDR2 FQGTGA. This CDR3 is 15 amino acids long. The DNA for the CDR3 is TGTGCCAGCAGCAGGGGTTCGAGGCCGTCCACACCCCTCCACTTT. It yields the protein CASSRGSRPSTPLHF. The full variable domain, in which reference TRBV7-3 and TRBJ1-6 provide the parts outside the CDR3, is GAGVSQTPSNKVTEKGKYVELRCDPISGHTALYWYRQSLGQGPEFLIYFQGTGAADDSGLPNDRFFAVRPEGSVSTLKIQRTERGDSAVYLCASSRGSRPSTPLHFGNGTRLTVT.